The clone carrying this T cell receptor beta chain appeared once. With 5 bases removed from V and 1 base from J, the gap between germline ends came to 17 bases. Germline values: CDR1 SGHTA, CDR2 FQGNSA. CDR3 length: 16 amino acids. Authors' analysis steps: Researchers report that nucleated cell counts were estimated from reference gene primer amplification. The data were produced by immunoSEQ multiplex PCR, yet TCRdb's version contains in-frame clones alone and is incomplete. That table is the source of V, J and clone size, and D and trimming were worked out from the DNA. Of some 280,000 clones listed, about 91% are singletons. The data belong to a study of blood T cell repertoires in COVID-19. Study background: Samples taken during acute and convalescent COVID-19 were collected in the United States, Italy and Spain. From T cells, B-cell-depleted T cells, or PBMCs came the material, which was cDNA or gDNA.

This sequence joins TRBV7-2 and TRBJ1-1; D may be TRBD1 (6 bases). The TCR was taken from a woman between 55 and 75 years old with acute or convalescent COVID-19. Input material: peripheral blood. The CDR3 nucleotides are TGTGCCAGCAGCCCAAGAGGCAGGGGCGAGAACACTGAAGCTTTCTTT. Its protein is CASSPRGRGENTEAFF.